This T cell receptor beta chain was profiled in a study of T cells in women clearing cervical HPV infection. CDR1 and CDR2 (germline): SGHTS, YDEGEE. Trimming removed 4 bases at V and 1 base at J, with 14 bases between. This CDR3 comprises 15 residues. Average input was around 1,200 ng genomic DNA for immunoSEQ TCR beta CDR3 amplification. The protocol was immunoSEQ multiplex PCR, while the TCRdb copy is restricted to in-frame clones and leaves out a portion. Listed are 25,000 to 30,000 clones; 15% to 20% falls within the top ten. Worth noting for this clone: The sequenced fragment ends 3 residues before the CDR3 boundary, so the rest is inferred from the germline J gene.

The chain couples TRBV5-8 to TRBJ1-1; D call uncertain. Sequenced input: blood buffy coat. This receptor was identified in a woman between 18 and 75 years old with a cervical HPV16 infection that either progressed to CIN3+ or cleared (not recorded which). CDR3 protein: CASSPRGTGNTEAFF. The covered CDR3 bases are TGTGCCAGCAGCCCCCGGGGTACTGGGAACACTGAA.